This TCR beta chain was recovered during a study of blood T cell repertoires in COVID-19. Participant age was roughly 18 to 90 years, and participants resided in around 24 US areas. The repertoire was sequenced with immunoSEQ multiplex PCR; TCRdb's copy has only in-frame clones and lacks some. The table includes about 130,000 clones, roughly four fifths detected once. In germline, CDR1 is SEHNR, CDR2 FQNEAQ (reference sequence). The CDR3 totals 17 residues. Trimming removed 4 bases from V and 0 bases from J; junction bases left unmatched: 11. The V gene is TRBV7-9, the J gene TRBJ1-1; 7 bases map to TRBD1. This TCR was recovered from a man in his thirties or forties who had recovered from COVID-19. The sample comprised PBMCs or T cells enriched from blood (not recorded which). CDR3 bases: TGTGCCAGCAGCTCAAGACAGGGAACCCTTTTGAACACTGAAGCTTTCTTT. Residues: CASSSRQGTLLNTEAFF.